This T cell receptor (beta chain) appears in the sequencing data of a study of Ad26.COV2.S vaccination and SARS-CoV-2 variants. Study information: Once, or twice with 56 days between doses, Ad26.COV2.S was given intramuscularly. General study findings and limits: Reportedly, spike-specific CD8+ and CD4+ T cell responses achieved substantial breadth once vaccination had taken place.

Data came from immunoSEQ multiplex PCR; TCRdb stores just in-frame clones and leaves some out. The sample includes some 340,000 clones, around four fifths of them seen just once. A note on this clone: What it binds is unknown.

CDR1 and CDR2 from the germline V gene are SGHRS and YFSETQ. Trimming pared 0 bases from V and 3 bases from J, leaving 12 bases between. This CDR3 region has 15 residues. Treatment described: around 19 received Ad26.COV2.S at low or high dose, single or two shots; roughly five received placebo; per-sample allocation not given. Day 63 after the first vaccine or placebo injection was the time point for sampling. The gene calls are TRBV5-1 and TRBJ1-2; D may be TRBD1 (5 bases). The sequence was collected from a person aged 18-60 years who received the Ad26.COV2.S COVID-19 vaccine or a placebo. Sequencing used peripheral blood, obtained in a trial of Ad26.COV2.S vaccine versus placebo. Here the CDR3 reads CASSLAPGSDYGYTF. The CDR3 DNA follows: TGCGCCAGCAGCTTGGCCCCAGGGTCGGACTATGGCTACACCTTC.